Below are 15 T cell receptor beta chains sequenced from a single sample in a study of T cells expressing NK-cell markers (dated by TCRdb to the early 2020s). Libraries came from 5' RACE. TCRdb records Illumina HiSeq 2000 as the sequencer. After the reads were reprocessed by TCRdb, one entry was made per CDR3 protein sequence, with no DNA. The sample table on file contains 350,000 to 500,000 distinct CDR3 sequences. Approximately 6.8% of the sample is in the top ten clones. The specimen sequenced was blood T cells: a sorted CD56 or NKG2C T cell subset, CD4+ or CD8+ T cells, or bulk PBMC T cells (not recorded which). Source of these receptors: a woman between 18 and 69 years old in good health.

The chain is built from TRBV20-1 and TRBJ2-7; the D call from TCRdb, TRBD2, cannot be confirmed without DNA. CDR3 length equals 15 residues. The V gene's germline CDR1 is DFQATT and CDR2 SNEGSKA (reference sequence). CDR3 region: CSARDLKAGAYEQYF.

The genes are TRBV14 and TRBJ1-2. This CDR3 has 14 amino acids. Per the germline V gene, CDR1 is SGHDN and CDR2 is FVKESK. CDR3 protein: CASSQRGRDYGYTF.

The chain recombines TRBV4-3 with TRBJ2-4; lacking DNA, the TRBD2 call made by TCRdb goes unchecked. Germline CDR1 reads LGHNA; CDR2 reads YSLEER. The CDR3 consists of 16 residues. This CDR3 is CASSQEAGAAKNIQYF.

The chain couples TRBV5-1 to TRBJ2-3; TCRdb outputs TRBD2, but without DNA this stays unchecked. The CDR3 totals 15 residues. Looked up from germline, CDR1 is SGHRS and CDR2 is YFSETQ. CDR3: CASAIAGLFTDTQYF.

V and J are TRBV4-3 and TRBJ1-3. CDR1 and CDR2 (germline): LGHNA, YSLEER. The CDR3 sequence is 15 residues long. The CDR3 loop reads CASSQDLTPGNTIYF.

The V gene is TRBV20-1, the J gene TRBJ1-4; TCRdb's D call, TRBD1, is unchecked because there is no DNA. The germline CDR1 and CDR2 sequences are DFQATT and SNEGSKA (reference sequence). The CDR3 is made up of 12 amino acids. This CDR3 reads CSAKLGGEKLFF.

The V gene is TRBV7-2, the J gene TRBJ2-3; TCRdb's assignment of TRBD2 cannot be checked, as there is no DNA. The CDR3 is 15 residues long. In germline, CDR1 is SGHTA, CDR2 FQGNSA. CDR3 region: CASSFRQGRTDTQYF. The variable domain in full, completed from reference TRBV7-2 and TRBJ2-3, reads GAGVSQSPSNKVTEKGKDVELRCDPISGHTALYWYRQSLGQGLEFLIYFQGNSAPDKSGLPSDRFSAERTGGSVSTLTIQRTQQEDSAVYLCASSFRQGRTDTQYFGPGTRLTVL.

The CDR3 is CASSLGPALRPPLHF. The gene calls are TRBV12-3 or TRBV12-4 and TRBJ1-6. This CDR3 contains 15 residues.

The V gene is TRBV18, the J gene TRBJ2-3; TCRdb's D call, TRBD2, is unchecked because there is no DNA. This CDR3 is built from 14 residues. Looked up from germline, CDR1 is KGHSH and CDR2 is LQKENI. CDR3 residues: CASSPPLTRDTQYF.

This rearrangement joins TRBV7-3 to TRBJ1-1. This CDR3 is built from 15 residues. In germline, CDR1 is SGHTA, CDR2 FQGTGA. The CDR3 sequence: CASSPAGGLNTEAFF.

The chain couples TRBV7-2 to TRBJ1-1. CDR3 length: 14 amino acids. Germline V gene lookup returns CDR1 SGHTA and CDR2 FQGNSA. Here the CDR3 reads CASSLGGWNTEAFF.

The gene calls are TRBV6-5 and TRBJ2-3; the D call from TCRdb, TRBD1, cannot be confirmed without DNA. The CDR3 has 16 amino acids. Looked up from germline, CDR1 is MNHEY and CDR2 is SVGAGI. CDR3 protein: CASTLPGQGAGDTQYF.

The chain combines TRBV7-3 with TRBJ1-2; the D call from TCRdb, TRBD1, cannot be confirmed without DNA. CDR1 is SGHTA and CDR2 is FQGTGA in the germline V gene. The CDR3 is 13 amino acids. The CDR3: CASSLGQLHGYTF.

The V gene is TRBV7-9, the J gene TRBJ2-7; TCRdb designates TRBD2, a call that cannot be tested without DNA. The length of the CDR3 is 13 residues. Germline assignment: CDR1 SEHNR and CDR2 FQNEAQ (reference sequence). CDR3 sequence: CASSPLVRYEQYF. The full variable domain, its missing parts supplied by reference TRBV7-9 and TRBJ2-7, is DTGVSQNPRHKITKRGQNVTFRCDPISEHNRLYWYRQTLGQGPEFLTYFQNEAQLEKSRLLSDRFSAERPKGSFSTLEIQRTEQGDSAMYLCASSPLVRYEQYFGPGTRLTVT.

CDR3 sequence reads: CSATAVFVALHF. This chain links TRBV20-1 with TRBJ1-6. The CDR3 loop spans 12 amino acids. Germline V gives CDR1 DFQATT, CDR2 SNEGSKA (reference sequence).